These T cell receptor beta chains were read from a single sample in a study of T-cell reconstitution after alpha-beta-depleted transplantation in children. One entry per CDR3 protein, called by TCRdb with MiXCR from the PCR reads. The sample contains approximately 350,000 distinct CDR3 sequences, roughly 17% of which appear only once. This sample comprised PBMCs, mostly from graft donor cells, obtained 360 days after TCRalphabeta/CD19-depleted stem cell transplant. Every receptor here comes from a male patient between 2 and 9 years old who had a stem cell transplant for acute lymphoblastic leukemia, so the T cells may come from the graft donor. Both conserved end residues are part of each CDR3. Fields, in order: CDR3 length, clone size, J gene, V gene, D gene, CDR3 DNA, CDR3 protein. A D gene is named only where the DNA matches it firmly. Size values are once, few and many counts, or a class for expanded clones, and some rows have none.

16 | few | TRBJ2-1 | TRBV5-6 | TRBD1 | TGTGCCAGCAGCTTGCTAAGGACAGGGGACTACAATGAGCAGTTCTTC | CASSLLRTGDYNEQFF
18 | NA | TRBJ2-3 | TRBV4-1 | TRBD1 | TGCGCCAGCAGCCAAGACCCCCTCGGACAGGGGCCCACAGATACGCAGTATTTT | CASSQDPLGQGPTDTQYF
14 | NA | TRBJ2-5 | TRBV5-1 | NA | TGCGCCAGCAGCTTGGTCGTAACGGGGGAGACCCAGTACTTC | CASSLVVTGETQYF
15 | NA | TRBJ2-7 | TRBV7-8 | NA | TGTGCCAGCAGCTTACTTACGGCGGGAATGTCCGAGCAGTACTTC | CASSLLTAGMSEQYF
16 | NA | TRBJ2-1 | TRBV20-1 | TRBD2 | TGCAGTGCTCCAGACCGGACTAGCGGGAGAATAAATGAGCAGTTCTTC | CSAPDRTSGRINEQFF
17 | few | TRBJ2-3 | TRBV12-5 | NA | TGTGCTAGTGGTTTGGTACTCGGGCTAACCAGCACAGATACGCAGTATTTT | CASGLVLGLTSTDTQYF
14 | few | TRBJ1-5 | TRBV30 | NA | TGTGCCTGGAGTCGAAGGGGCTGGGATCAGCCCCAGCATTTT | CAWSRRGWDQPQHF
17 | many | TRBJ2-1 | TRBV7-2 | TRBD2 | TGTGCCAGCAGCTTAGTTGCGGGACTAGCGGGAGTTTCTGAGCAGTTCTTC | CASSLVAGLAGVSEQFF
15 | many | TRBJ2-1 | TRBV20-1 | NA | TGCAGCCCCGATCTACCTCTGGGTGCGTACAATGAGCAGTTCTTC | CSPDLPLGAYNEQFF
15 | NA | TRBJ1-5 | TRBV12-3/TRBV12-4 | NA | TGTGCCAGTCATCCTGGGGCAGGCCCCAATCAGCCCCAGCATTTT | CASHPGAGPNQPQHF
16 | few | TRBJ2-5 | TRBV3-1 | TRBD1 | TGTGCCAGCAGCCAAGTCGGGACAGCCTACCAAGAGACCCAGTACTTC | CASSQVGTAYQETQYF
15 | NA | TRBJ2-7 | TRBV12-3/TRBV12-4 | TRBD1 | TGTGCCAGCAGCCAGGACAGGGGCTATGACTACGAGCAGTACTTC | CASSQDRGYDYEQYF
17 | NA | TRBJ2-1 | TRBV12-3/TRBV12-4 | NA | TGTGCCAGCAGCCACCAATTCCATCAGCGGAGGTACAATGAGCAGTTCTTC | CASSHQFHQRRYNEQFF
15 | few | TRBJ2-3 | TRBV12-3/TRBV12-4 | TRBD2 | TGTGCCAGCAGTTTACTAGCGGGAGAGACAGATACGCAGTATTTT | CASSLLAGETDTQYF
14 | NA | TRBJ2-7 | TRBV14 | NA | TGTGCCAGCAGCCAACCCCTAACAGCCTACGAGCAGTACTTC | CASSQPLTAYEQYF
16 | few | TRBJ1-6 | TRBV12-3/TRBV12-4 | NA | TGTGCCAGCAGTTTAGGGGGGCAGGGAATAGGATCACCCCTCCACTTT | CASSLGGQGIGSPLHF
15 | few | TRBJ2-2 | TRBV12-3/TRBV12-4 | TRBD2 | TGTGCCAGCAGTTTAGCTCCGCGGGGGGCCGGGGAGCTGTTTTTT | CASSLAPRGAGELFF
12 | NA | TRBJ1-2 | TRBV25-1 | NA | TGTGCCAGCAGTGTCTTCGGGACAGGCTACACCTTC | CASSVFGTGYTF
15 | few | TRBJ2-3 | TRBV3-1 | NA | TGTGCCAGCAGCCAACCCGGGCAGGGCACAGATACGCAGTATTTT | CASSQPGQGTDTQYF
14 | few | TRBJ2-3 | TRBV29-1 | NA | TGCAGCGTTGAAGGGATATACCGCACAGATACGCAGTATTTT | CSVEGIYRTDTQYF
13 | few | TRBJ2-3 | TRBV27 | NA | TGTGCCAGCAGTTTATACCACACAGATACGCAGTATTTT | CASSLYHTDTQYF
15 | NA | TRBJ2-3 | TRBV9 | NA | TGTGCCAGCAGCCCGACAGGGAGGATGACGAATACGCAGTATTTT | CASSPTGRMTNTQYF
17 | NA | TRBJ2-7 | TRBV28 | TRBD2 | TGTGCCAGCAGTTTCAGACTAGCGGGAGTCGGAGGGGACGAGCAGTACTTC | CASSFRLAGVGGDEQYF
16 | few | TRBJ2-3 | TRBV18 | TRBD2 | TGTGCCAGCTCACCACTCATAGCGGGGTTCACAGATACGCAGTATTTT | CASSPLIAGFTDTQYF
15 | NA | TRBJ2-1 | TRBV5-1 | TRBD1 | TGCGCCAGCAGCTTGATAACTGGACAGGGCGGCGAGCAGTTCTTC | CASSLITGQGGEQFF
15 | few | TRBJ2-7 | TRBV29-1 | TRBD2 | TGCAGCGTTGCTCTTAGACTAGCGGGAGAATACGAGCAGTACTTC | CSVALRLAGEYEQYF
18 | NA | TRBJ2-3 | TRBV4-1 | NA | TGCGCCAGCAGCCAAGATTCGGCCTATGCGGCAGGCACAGATACGCAGTATTTT | CASSQDSAYAAGTDTQYF
15 | NA | TRBJ2-3 | TRBV6-5 | NA | TGTGCCAGCAGTTACCATCGGGGACGCACAGATACGCAGTATTTT | CASSYHRGRTDTQYF
16 | NA | TRBJ2-3 | TRBV12-3/TRBV12-4 | NA | TGTGCCAGCAGTTTATGGGGGGCCGGGAGGACGGATACGCAGTATTTT | CASSLWGAGRTDTQYF
16 | few | TRBJ2-7 | TRBV5-1 | NA | TGCGCCAGCAGGACCACAGTGGGATCGGGCTCCTACGAGCAGTACTTC | CASRTTVGSGSYEQYF
14 | once | TRBJ2-5 | TRBV19 | TRBD1 | TGTGCCAGTAGTCCTACAGGGGTGAAAGAGACCCAGTACTTC | CASSPTGVKETQYF
16 | few | TRBJ2-1 | TRBV6-2/TRBV6-3 | NA | TGTGCCAGCAGTTACTCAGTGGGAGGGGGCTACAATGAGCAGTTCTTC | CASSYSVGGGYNEQFF
16 | few | TRBJ2-2 | TRBV5-5 | TRBD1 | TGTGCCAGCAGCCCCCCGGGACAGGCTAACACCGGGGAGCTGTTTTTT | CASSPPGQANTGELFF
13 | many | TRBJ2-5 | TRBV9 | NA | TGTGCCAGCAGCGCTCCGCCCCAAGAGACCCAGTACTTC | CASSAPPQETQYF
15 | NA | TRBJ2-3 | TRBV6-2/TRBV6-3 | NA | TGTGCCAGCAGTCCATCACTCCCGAACACAGATACGCAGTATTTT | CASSPSLPNTDTQYF
15 | NA | TRBJ2-5 | TRBV6-5 | TRBD2 | TGTGCCAGCAGTTACACCACTAGCGGTCAAGAGACCCAGTACTTC | CASSYTTSGQETQYF
12 | NA | TRBJ2-5 | TRBV29-1 | NA | TGCAGCGTTGAAGCGGCGATGGAGCCCCAGTACTTC | CSVEAAMEPQYF
14 | NA | TRBJ1-4 | TRBV3-1 | NA | TGTGCCAGCAGCCCGAATGGGGCCCAGGAAAAACTGTTTTTT | CASSPNGAQEKLFF
15 | few | TRBJ1-2 | TRBV25-1 | NA | TGTGCCAGCAGTGAGCCATCCACAGGGAAGCAGGGCTACACCTTC | CASSEPSTGKQGYTF
15 | NA | TRBJ2-7 | TRBV7-9 | TRBD1 | TGTGCCAGCAGCTTAGGGCCGGGACAGAACTACGAGCAGTACTTC | CASSLGPGQNYEQYF
15 | NA | TRBJ2-7 | TRBV5-1 | TRBD2 | TGCGCCAGCAGCTTGGGGGCGGGAGAAGGTTACGAGCAGTACTTC | CASSLGAGEGYEQYF
15 | many | TRBJ2-7 | TRBV7-6 | NA | TGTGCCAGCAGCTTAGATGGCGGCAACTCCTACGAGCAGTACTTC | CASSLDGGNSYEQYF
13 | NA | TRBJ1-2 | TRBV20-1 | TRBD1 | TGCAGTGCTATTGGGGCAGGGGGCTATGGCTACACCTTC | CSAIGAGGYGYTF
13 | NA | TRBJ1-1 | TRBV29-1 | TRBD1 | TGCAGCGTTAGAGAGGGGGCGAACACTGAAGCTTTCTTT | CSVREGANTEAFF
17 | NA | TRBJ2-5 | TRBV20-1 | TRBD2 | TGCAGTGCTAGAGTAAAGGGACTAGCGGGATTCCAAGAGACCCAGTACTTC | CSARVKGLAGFQETQYF
16 | many | TRBJ1-2 | TRBV24-1 | NA | TGTGCCACCAGTGATTTGGCGGGATTCGATAACTATGGCTACACCTTC | CATSDLAGFDNYGYTF
13 | NA | TRBJ2-1 | TRBV24-1 | NA | TGTGCCACCAGTGATTTTCCTTACAATGAGCAGTTCTTC | CATSDFPYNEQFF
12 | few | TRBJ2-7 | TRBV7-6 | NA | TGTGCCAGCAGCTTAATGGAGGACGAGCAGTACTTC | CASSLMEDEQYF
17 | NA | TRBJ2-7 | TRBV7-6 | TRBD2 | TGTGCCAGCAGCTCCCTCAATAATCTAGCGGGGACATACGAGCAGTACTTC | CASSSLNNLAGTYEQYF